The source of this T cell receptor (beta chain) is a study of vaccination effects on CD4 cells after COVID-19. Study-level points and caveats: Clones induced by infection and by vaccine showed marked clonal contraction late after vaccination.

Before sequencing took place, the ViraFEST assay used viral peptide pools to expand antigen-specific CD4+ T cells. Culture proceeded for approximately 9 days, and CD4+ T cells were then isolated. Absence of prior SARS-CoV-2 infection characterized the vaccine recipients, who showed negative nucleocapsid antibodies. For each well, two million PBMC were cultured with roughly 9.2 IU/ml IL-2 and about 9.9 ug/ml peptides. Fresh IL-2-containing medium replaced half the medium on days 3 and 7. Some clones are missing from TCRdb's copy, which holds only in-frame ones; the method was immunoSEQ multiplex PCR. The sample yields about 34,000 clones, around 73% seen once. Between the trimmed V and J ends, which lost 3 bases and 12 bases, there was a span of 12 bases. CDR3 length: 12 residues. With respect to this clone: The antigen is not known.

The receptor was derived from a human donor who received a COVID-19 vaccine. The starting material was CD4+ T cells from PBMCs cultured with HCoV-OC43 spike peptides, obtained before COVID-19 vaccination. Subset given: HCoV-OC43 spike overlapping peptide pool stimulation. The V gene is TRBV12-3 or TRBV12-4, the J gene TRBJ2-1, with D unresolved. The CDR3 loop is CASSFSSGPQFF. CDR3 sequence (DNA): TGTGCCAGCAGTTTCTCCTCCGGCCCGCAGTTCTTC.